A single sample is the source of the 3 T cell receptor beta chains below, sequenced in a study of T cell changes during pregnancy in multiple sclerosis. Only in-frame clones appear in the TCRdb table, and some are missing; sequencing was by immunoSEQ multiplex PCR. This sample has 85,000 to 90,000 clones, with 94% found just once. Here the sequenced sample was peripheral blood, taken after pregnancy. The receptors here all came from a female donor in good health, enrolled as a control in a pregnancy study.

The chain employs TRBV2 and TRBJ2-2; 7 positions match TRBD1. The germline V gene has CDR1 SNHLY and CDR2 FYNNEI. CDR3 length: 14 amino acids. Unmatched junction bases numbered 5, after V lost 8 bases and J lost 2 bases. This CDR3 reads CASQGQTNTGELFF. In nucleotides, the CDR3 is TGTGCCAGCCAGGGACAGACAAACACCGGGGAGCTGTTTTTT. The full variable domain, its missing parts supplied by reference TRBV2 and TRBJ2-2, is EPEVTQTPSHQVTQMGQEVILRCVPISNHLYFYWYRQILGQKVEFLVSFYNNEISEKSEIFDDQFSVERPDGSNFTLKIRSTKLEDSAMYFCASQGQTNTGELFFGEGSRLTVL.

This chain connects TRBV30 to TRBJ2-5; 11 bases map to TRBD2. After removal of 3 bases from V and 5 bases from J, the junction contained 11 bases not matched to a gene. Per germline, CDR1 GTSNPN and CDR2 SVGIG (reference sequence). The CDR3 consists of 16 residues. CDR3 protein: CAWRLLAGEGRETQYF. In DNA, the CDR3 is TGTGCCTGGAGGTTACTAGCGGGAGAAGGTCGGGAGACCCAGTACTTC.

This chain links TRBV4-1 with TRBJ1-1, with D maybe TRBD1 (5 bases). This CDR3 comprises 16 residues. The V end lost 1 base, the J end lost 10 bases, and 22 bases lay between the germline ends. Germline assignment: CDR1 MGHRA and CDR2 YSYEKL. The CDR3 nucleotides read TGCGCCAGCAGCCAAGCCGGGGCGGGGCGTCAGCGGATAGCTTTCTTT. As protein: CASSQAGAGRQRIAFF.